A selection of T cell receptor beta chains follows, all from one sample in a study of cytomegalovirus exposure and HLA in healthy donors. Using immunoSEQ multiplex PCR, the repertoire was profiled, and TCRdb retains in-frame clones only, with some absent. The table includes under 150,000 clones, approximately 87% detected once. What was sequenced was PBMCs. These TCRs come from a man aged 35 to 55 in good health and CMV-seronegative. Each CDR3 is given with its conserved first and last residue. Only part of the rows carry a size: once, few, many, or a class if the clone is expanded.

v_gene,abundance,j_gene,CDR3aa
TRBV7-3,-,TRBJ2-2,CASSLRGNTGELFF
TRBV18,-,TRBJ1-5,CASSTDRGQPQHF
TRBV5-1,-,TRBJ2-5,CASSPLAGVEETQYF
TRBV5-4,-,TRBJ1-2,CASSFVTDFNYGYTF
TRBV4-3,-,TRBJ2-7,CASSQDRTGSYEQYF
TRBV6-1,-,TRBJ1-2,CASSEDRGLNGYTF
TRBV5-1,-,TRBJ1-1,CASRTGNTEAFF
TRBV6-6,once,TRBJ2-2,CASSYGQQGTGELFF
TRBV7-9,-,TRBJ1-2,CASSLGGGHRYGYTF
TRBV5-5,-,TRBJ2-3,CASSWEGRDTDTQYF
TRBV6-5,-,TRBJ2-1,CASSQGLAETGEQFF
TRBV7-2,-,TRBJ1-4,CASSPGGAAANEKLFF
TRBV27,-,TRBJ1-6,CASRATGVGSPLHF
TRBV7-9,-,TRBJ2-1,CASSLVETSESPNEQFF
TRBV6-1,-,TRBJ1-3,CASSGDRGFSGNTIYF
TRBV14,-,TRBJ2-1,CASSQDRAGGRGEQFF
TRBV7-9,-,TRBJ1-1,CASSPYWTGGTWNTEAFF
TRBV4-3,-,TRBJ2-4,CASSQVYAGEAKNIQYF
TRBV19,-,TRBJ1-4,CASSIRRSNPNEKLFF
TRBV5-1,-,TRBJ2-5,CASSYGTGFETQYF
TRBV28,few,TRBJ2-7,CASSLSGANYEQYF
TRBV11-2,few,TRBJ2-3,CASSSQGASTDTQYF
TRBV21-1,-,TRBJ1-5,CASSKDRDRAYSNQPQHF
TRBV28,-,TRBJ1-4,CASSSLGTAVNEKLFF
TRBV6-6,-,TRBJ1-5,CASRHLEGNQPQHF
TRBV5-1,-,TRBJ1-3,CASSVAPGQGGNTIYF
TRBV28,-,TRBJ1-1,CASSFWGGAVAEAFF
TRBV4-2,-,TRBJ1-5,CASSQSTGPTLGNQPQHF
TRBV18,few,TRBJ2-7,CASSPPLAVSYEQYF
TRBV2,-,TRBJ2-3,CASSESGWQTDTQYF
TRBV5-1,once,TRBJ2-5,CASSLTGTGETQYF